The clone carrying this TCR beta chain was counted a few times. As yet, its antigen is unknown. The CDR3 runs to 16 residues. With 3 bases removed from V and 1 base from J, the gap between germline ends came to 13 bases. One entry per CDR3 protein results from TCRdb running MiXCR on the 5' RACE reads. The data show about 190,000 distinct CDR3 sequences, around 20% seen once. The data stem from a study of T-cell memory formation after mild COVID-19. Study-wide points: A subset of responding clones appeared in pre-infection memory, suggesting cross-reactive memory joined.

This rearrangement joins TRBV12-3 or TRBV12-4 to TRBJ2-4; D perhaps matches TRBD1 (5 bases). The sample taken for sequencing was PBMCs or a T cell subset sorted from them (not recorded which). This clonotype was sampled from an adult woman who had mild COVID-19 (a few samples of this study predate the infection). Cell type and time point are not known. The CDR3 spells CASSLVGARAKNIQYF. CDR3 in DNA: TGTGCCAGCAGTTTGGTAGGGGCTAGGGCCAAAAACATTCAGTACTTC.